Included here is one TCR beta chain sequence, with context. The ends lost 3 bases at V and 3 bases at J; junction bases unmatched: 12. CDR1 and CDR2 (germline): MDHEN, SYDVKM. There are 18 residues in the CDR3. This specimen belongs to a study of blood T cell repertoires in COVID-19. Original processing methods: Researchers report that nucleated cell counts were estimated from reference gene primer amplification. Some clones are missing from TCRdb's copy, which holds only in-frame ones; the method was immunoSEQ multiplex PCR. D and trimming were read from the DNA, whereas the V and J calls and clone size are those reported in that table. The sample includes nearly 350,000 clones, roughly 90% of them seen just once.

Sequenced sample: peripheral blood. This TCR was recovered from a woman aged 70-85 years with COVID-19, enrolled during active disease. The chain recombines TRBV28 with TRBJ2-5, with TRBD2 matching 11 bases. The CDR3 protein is CASSLRPTAGLAEETQYF. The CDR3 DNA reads TGTGCCAGCAGTTTGCGCCCGACCGCGGGACTAGCGGAAGAGACCCAGTACTTC.